Following are 17 T cell receptor beta chains from one sample sequenced in a study of response to subunit inactivated influenza vaccine. MiXCR was run by TCRdb on the RT-PCR reads, yielding one entry per CDR3 protein. The sample consists of 560,000 or so distinct CDR3 sequences, less than 8% of them appearing once. Here the sequenced sample was PBMCs from blood, taken approximately 25 months after vaccination. The receptors were gathered from a man between 50 and 75 years old who received an inactivated influenza vaccine.

The rearrangement uses TRBV6-1 and TRBJ2-7, with no clear D. Trimming removed 8 bases at V and 3 bases at J, with 20 bases between. The CDR3 length is 15 residues. The germline V gene encodes CDR1 MNHNS and CDR2 SASEGT. CDR3 sequence reads: CASAVSVDRFYEQYF. The CDR3 nucleotides read TGTGCCAGCGCCGTCTCGGTAGACCGGTTCTACGAGCAGTACTTC.

The table lists this clonotype with many counts. The chain is built from TRBV20-1 and TRBJ2-3; D gene uncertain. Trimming cost V 3 bases and J 2 bases, with 15 bases left between them. The CDR3 has 15 residues. CDR1 and CDR2 from the germline V gene are DFQATT and SNEGSKA (reference sequence). The CDR3 DNA sequence: TGCAGTGCTAGGGATACTACACGGAACACAGATACGCAGTATTTT. This translates into CSARDTTRNTDTQYF.

This clonotype came up many times. The chain is built from TRBV20-1 and TRBJ1-4, with 10 bases lining up with TRBD1. The CDR3 contains 14 residues. V was clipped by 6 bases and J by 7 bases; unmatched bases: 8. CDR1 and CDR2 (germline): DFQATT, SNEGSKA (reference sequence). Written as DNA, the CDR3 is TGCAGTGCGTCTTCCGGGACAGGGGCTGAAAAACTGTTTTTT. Translation gives CSASSGTGAEKLFF.

The sample holds a few counts of this clonotype. CDR3: CASSPSVVNYGYTF. The CDR3 DNA sequence: TGTGCCAGCAGCCCATCGGTAGTGAACTATGGCTACACCTTC. This chain joins TRBV7-9 and TRBJ1-2; D is ambiguous. The CDR3 is 14 residues long. Germline values: CDR1 SEHNR, CDR2 FQNEAQ (reference sequence). Trimming took off 5 bases at V and 2 bases at J, with 12 bases between the two ends.

This clonotype was recorded many times. The V call is TRBV30, the J call TRBJ1-5; D not resolved. The CDR3 totals 15 residues. Germline V gives CDR1 GTSNPN, CDR2 SVGIG (reference sequence). Trimming left V 0 bases short and J 6 bases short, with 15 bases between. CDR3 amino acids: CAWSVQTGKGQPQHF. The CDR3, as DNA: TGTGCCTGGAGTGTACAGACCGGGAAGGGTCAGCCCCAGCATTTT.

This clonotype was observed a few times. J is TRBJ2-5 and V is TRBV10-3; D ambiguous. V shed 4 bases and J shed 2 bases, with 8 bases lying between them. Germline V gene lookup returns CDR1 ENHRY and CDR2 SYGVKD. The CDR3 has 13 amino acids. The CDR3 region is CAISVDTQETQYF. DNA of the CDR3: TGTGCCATCAGTGTAGACACTCAAGAGACCCAGTACTTC.

There are a few counts of this clonotype. The chain links TRBV7-2 to TRBJ1-6; 7 nucleotides match TRBD1. Trimming removed 5 bases from V and 7 bases from J; junction bases left unmatched: 11. The CDR3 spans 16 residues. Germline V gives CDR1 SGHTA, CDR2 FQGNSA. DNA of the CDR3: TGTGCCAGCAGCCAAGGACAGGTGGGAAGAAATTCACCCCTCCACTTT. It translates to CASSQGQVGRNSPLHF. Filled out from reference TRBV7-2 and TRBJ1-6, the complete variable domain reads GAGVSQSPSNKVTEKGKDVELRCDPISGHTALYWYRQSLGQGLEFLIYFQGNSAPDKSGLPSDRFSAERTGGSVSTLTIQRTQQEDSAVYLCASSQGQVGRNSPLHFGNGTRLTVT.

There are a few counts of this clonotype. The chain employs TRBV12-3 or TRBV12-4 and TRBJ2-5; perhaps TRBD1 as D (6 bases). The V end lost 6 bases, the J end lost 3 bases, and 14 bases lay between the germline ends. The CDR3 runs to 14 residues. CDR3 in amino acids: CASRTTDREETQYF. Written as DNA, the CDR3 is TGTGCCAGCAGGACCACGGACAGAGAAGAGACCCAGTACTTC.

Concerning this clonotype itself: A much larger clone sits a single nucleotide away, making a read error possible. This chain connects TRBV6-1 to TRBJ2-5; TRBD1 matches at 9 bases. Germline values: CDR1 MNHNS, CDR2 SASEGT. The CDR3 totals 15 residues. CDR3 DNA sequence: TGTGCCAGCAGTCGAAGACACAGGGGGCAAGATACCCAGTACTTC. Translated, it gives CASSRRHRGQDTQYF.

This clonotype was seen repeatedly, ten times or more. The V call is TRBV20-1, the J call TRBJ2-2, with D perhaps assigned TRBD1 or TRBD2 (7 bases each). The CDR3 sequence is 15 residues long. V was clipped by 6 bases and J by 4 bases, with 18 bases between them. Germline CDR1 reads DFQATT; CDR2 reads SNEGSKA (reference sequence). The chain's CDR3 is CSARAGGAGTGELFF. CDR3 bases: TGCAGTGCGCGAGCAGGGGGGGCAGGCACCGGGGAGCTGTTTTTT.

This clonotype was observed at least ten times. The V and J genes are TRBV7-9 and TRBJ2-7, with 10 nucleotides matching TRBD1. Trimming cost V 3 bases and J 4 bases; bases outside gene matches: 3. This CDR3 has 14 residues. The germline gives CDR1 SEHNR, CDR2 FQNEAQ (reference sequence). The CDR3 region is CASSLGQGIYEQYF. CDR3 sequence (DNA): TGTGCCAGCAGCTTGGGACAGGGGATATACGAGCAGTACTTC.

The gene calls are TRBV2 and TRBJ2-7, with 9 bases that match TRBD1. J lost 4 bases, V lost 3 bases, and 7 bases had no gene match. Germline values: CDR1 SNHLY, CDR2 FYNNEI. This CDR3 region has 15 residues. Written as DNA, the CDR3 is TGTGCCAGCAGTGAGAGGGGACAGGGCTTATACGAGCAGTACTTC. Residues: CASSERGQGLYEQYF. Variable domain in full (rest from reference TRBV2 and TRBJ2-7): EPEVTQTPSHQVTQMGQEVILRCVPISNHLYFYWYRQILGQKVEFLVSFYNNEISEKSEIFDDQFSVERPDGSNFTLKIRSTKLEDSAMYFCASSERGQGLYEQYFGPGTRLTVT.

This clonotype has only a few counts. This rearrangement joins TRBV19 to TRBJ1-6; 8 positions agree with TRBD1. Trimming took 3 bases from V and 6 from J; bases not matched to a gene: 7. The CDR3 spans 16 residues. In germline, CDR1 is LNHDA, CDR2 SQIVND (reference sequence). The CDR3 sequence: CASSIAGTGVNSPLHF. In DNA form, the CDR3 reads TGTGCCAGTAGTATCGCCGGGACAGGAGTTAATTCACCCCTCCACTTT.

The rearrangement joins TRBV15 to TRBJ2-1; D might be TRBD2 (5 bases). The germline CDR1 and CDR2 sequences are LNHNV and YYDKDF (reference sequence). Trimming left V 5 bases short and J 3 bases short, with 14 bases between. CDR3 length equals 15 residues. CDR3 DNA: TGTGCCACCAGCTCTTTCGAGGGAAACTACAATGAGCAGTTCTTC. Protein: CATSSFEGNYNEQFF.

This sequence joins TRBV11-2 and TRBJ2-3; 14 nucleotides line up with TRBD2. J lost 0 bases, V lost 5 bases, and 7 bases had no gene match. This CDR3 is built from 18 residues. Looked up from germline, CDR1 is SGHAT and CDR2 is FQNNGV. In nucleotides, the CDR3 is TGTGCCAGCAGCCTTACGGGACTAGCGGGGGTTAGCACAGATACGCAGTATTTT. It yields the protein CASSLTGLAGVSTDTQYF.

This clonotype was picked up a small number of times. The CDR3 sequence: CAVGMAYEQYF. The CDR3 DNA reads TGTGCGGTGGGGATGGCCTACGAGCAGTACTTC. This chain joins TRBV3-1 and TRBJ2-7, with unresolved D. The CDR3 contains 11 residues. The V gene's germline CDR1 is LGHDT and CDR2 YNNKEL (reference sequence).

There are a few counts of this clonotype. For the CDR3, the DNA is TGCAGTGCTCCCACAGGGTTTTCCTACAATGAGCAGTTCTTC. It codes for CSAPTGFSYNEQFF. The chain combines TRBV20-1 with TRBJ2-1; tentative D call: TRBD1 (6 bases). V gave up 5 bases and J gave up 1 base, with 12 bases separating them. The CDR3 has 14 residues. Per germline, CDR1 DFQATT and CDR2 SNEGSKA (reference sequence).